This entry features one T cell receptor (beta chain) sequence. Its specificity is unknown. One entry per CDR3 protein results from TCRdb running MiXCR on the reads. Altogether around 310,000 distinct CDR3 sequences are present, around 29% being singletons, with the ten largest covering around 18%. Germline V CDR1 and CDR2: SGHTA, FQGTGA. The CDR3 is 17 residues long. The V gene end was trimmed by 5 bases and the J gene end by 1 base; junction bases not matched to a gene: 10. This entry is derived from a study of T cell repertoires in cytomegalovirus infection. Study information: Both recently identified HLA-C-restricted and well-studied HLA-B-restricted CMV epitopes were used in the study.

Material: cultured PBMCs, obtained from culture after CMV antigen stimulation. V usage is TRBV7-3 and J usage is TRBJ2-2; 7 bases match TRBD1. This sequence originates from a human donor in good health (CMV status not recorded). Some clones in this sample may be carry-over from other donors' samples. The CDR3 spells CASSVDRITMNTGELFF. As DNA, the CDR3 is TGTGCCAGCAGCGTGGACAGGATCACTATGAACACCGGGGAGCTGTTTTTT.